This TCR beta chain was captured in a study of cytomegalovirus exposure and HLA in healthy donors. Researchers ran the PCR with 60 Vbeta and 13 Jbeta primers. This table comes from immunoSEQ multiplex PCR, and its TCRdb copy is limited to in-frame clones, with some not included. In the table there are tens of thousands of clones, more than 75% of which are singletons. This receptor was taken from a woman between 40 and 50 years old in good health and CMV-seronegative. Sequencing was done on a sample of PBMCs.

The CDR3 loop is CASSKQGAEQPQHF. The CDR3 DNA reads as TGTGCCAGCTCTAAACAGGGGGCGGAACAGCCCCAGCATTTT. The gene calls are TRBV18 and TRBJ1-5; 9 nucleotides align to TRBD1. With 6 bases clipped from V and 7 bases from J, the junction kept 7 bases outside the gene matches. The CDR3 is 14 amino acids. Germline loops: CDR1 KGHSH, CDR2 LQKENI.